Below, 25 T cell receptor beta chains from the same sample are listed, as sequenced in a study of blood T cell repertoires in COVID-19. Clones were read by immunoSEQ multiplex PCR, and TCRdb kept only the in-frame ones, dropping some. The sample contains about 200,000 clones, about 86% of which appear only once. Material for sequencing was PBMCs or T cells enriched from blood (not recorded which). These receptors all come from a woman aged 40 to 50 with acute COVID-19.

The rearrangement links TRBV5-1 to TRBJ2-2; D gene unclear. Germline V gene lookup returns CDR1 SGHRS and CDR2 YFSETQ. Trimming stripped 0 bases from V and 3 bases from J, with 9 bases between. The CDR3 is 15 amino acids. The CDR3 DNA reads TGCGCCAGCAGCTTGGCGGCGGCCTACACCGGGGAGCTGTTTTTT. Protein product: CASSLAAAYTGELFF.

The gene calls are TRBV12-3 or TRBV12-4 and TRBJ1-5; D not resolved. V gave up 7 bases and J gave up 9 bases, with 16 bases separating them. The CDR3 extends over 13 amino acids. The CDR3 DNA reads TGTGCCAGCACCTTCTCACGGGGTCGGCCCCAGCATTTT. Its translation is CASTFSRGRPQHF.

This sequence joins TRBV7-8 and TRBJ2-1, with 15 bases identical to TRBD2. The V gene's germline CDR1 is SGHVS and CDR2 FQNEAQ. The V and J ends lost 5 bases and 7 bases, in that order; junction bases with no gene match: 18. The CDR3 is 20 residues long. This CDR3 is CASSHHAGLAGGQGRNEQFF. The CDR3 DNA sequence: TGTGCCAGCAGCCATCACGCCGGACTAGCGGGAGGGCAAGGGCGGAATGAGCAGTTCTTC.

This clone was seen a handful of times. The J gene is TRBJ2-1, the V gene TRBV3-1 (or the pseudogene TRBV3-2); D gene uncertain. The CDR3 extends over 14 amino acids. CDR1 is LGHDT, CDR2 YNNKEL, per germline (reference sequence). Trimming cost V 0 bases and J 6 bases, with 9 bases left between them. The DNA for the CDR3 is TGTGCCAGCAGCCAAGAGGTTAGTCGCAATGAGCAGTTCTTC. Translated, it gives CASSQEVSRNEQFF.

The chain combines TRBV15 with TRBJ1-1; TRBD1 matches at 9 bases. There are 15 residues in the CDR3. V was pared by 3 bases and J by 1 base, with 3 bases of the junction left unmatched. CDR1 is LNHNV and CDR2 is YYDKDF in the germline V gene (reference sequence). The DNA for the CDR3 is TGTGCCACCAGCAGGCCGGGACAGGGGAACACTGAAGCTTTCTTT. It translates to CATSRPGQGNTEAFF.

This chain connects TRBV27 to TRBJ1-6; TRBD1 agrees at 7 bases. The CDR3 runs 17 residues. Germline-derived CDR1 and CDR2 are MNHEY and SMNVEV (reference sequence). Trimming cost V 2 bases and J 7 bases; bases outside gene matches: 11. CDR3 amino acids: CASSLRTWDRPNSPLHF. In DNA, the CDR3 is TGTGCCAGCAGTTTAAGGACTTGGGACAGACCAAATTCACCCCTCCACTTT.

This clone was picked up one time. The chain couples TRBV7-3 to TRBJ2-3; 9 bases are a match to TRBD2. Germline V CDR1 and CDR2: SGHTA, FQGTGA. CDR3 length equals 18 residues. V dropped 3 bases and J dropped 3; count of bases not matched to a gene: 13. The CDR3 spells CASSLGGRATAGTDTQYF. The DNA of the CDR3 is TGTGCCAGCAGCTTGGGCGGGAGGGCCACCGCCGGGACAGATACGCAGTATTTT.

The chain uses TRBV7-9 and TRBJ1-1, with 7 nucleotides matching TRBD1. The CDR3 is made up of 14 amino acids. CDR1 and CDR2 from the germline V gene are SEHNR and FQNEAQ (reference sequence). V gave up 5 bases and J gave up 2 bases; unmatched junction bases: 5. CDR3 bases: TGTGCCAGCAGCGTCCGGACAGGTAACACTGAAGCTTTCTTT. Translating gives CASSVRTGNTEAFF.

J is TRBJ1-5 and V is TRBV28; the D is unclear. Germline CDR1 and CDR2: MDHEN and SYDVKM. This CDR3 is 16 amino acids long. V was cut by 2 bases and J by 7 bases, with 18 bases left in between. This CDR3 reads CASSLPVRGSGQPQHF. CDR3 bases: TGTGCCAGCAGTTTACCGGTACGGGGTTCGGGGCAGCCCCAGCATTTT.

The J gene is TRBJ2-3, the V gene TRBV24-1, with TRBD2 as a possible D gene (6 bases). The V and J ends lost 6 bases and 4 bases respectively, with 19 bases between them. Germline CDR1 KGHDR, CDR2 SFDVKD. The CDR3 is made up of 16 amino acids. CDR3 in DNA: TGTGCCACCAGTCCCCCCCGCCCGGGAGACGCAGATACGCAGTATTTT. Its protein product is CATSPPRPGDADTQYF.

This clone was counted a few times. The V call is TRBV5-1, the J call TRBJ2-2; D possibly corresponds to TRBD2 (5 bases). The germline CDR1 and CDR2 sequences are SGHRS and YFSETQ. The CDR3 runs to 17 residues. V lost 4 bases and J 1 base, leaving 17 bases between the germline ends. The CDR3 loop is CASSPGINERNTGELFF. The CDR3 DNA is TGCGCCAGCAGCCCCGGGATTAACGAAAGGAACACCGGGGAGCTGTTTTTT.

The chain couples TRBV9 to TRBJ2-1; D unclear. The V gene lost 5 bases and the J gene lost 3 bases, with 6 bases spanning the gap. Germline-derived CDR1 and CDR2 are SGDLS and YYNGEE. The CDR3 is 12 residues long. CDR3 in DNA: TGTGCCAGCAGAGACAACTACAATGAGCAGTTCTTC. This gives the protein CASRDNYNEQFF.

In this sample, this clone turned up once. The chain joins TRBV2 to TRBJ2-2, with 10 bases fitting TRBD1. Germline CDR1 SNHLY, CDR2 FYNNEI. V trimming: 6 bases; J trimming: 1 base; junction bases outside the gene matches: 2. The CDR3 extends over 15 amino acids. The CDR3 sequence is CASRGQGRNTGELFF. In DNA form, the CDR3 reads TGTGCCAGCAGGGGACAGGGGAGGAACACCGGGGAGCTGTTTTTT.

V and J are TRBV7-2 and TRBJ2-6; weak D call: TRBD1 (5 bases). This CDR3 contains 16 residues. Germline V gives CDR1 SGHTA, CDR2 FQGNSA. The V and J ends lost 3 bases and 0 bases respectively, with 9 bases between them. The CDR3 loop is CASSLAQGSGANVLTF. The CDR3 DNA reads TGTGCCAGCAGCTTGGCGCAGGGCTCTGGGGCCAACGTCCTGACTTTC.

This clone was seen only once. The rearrangement uses TRBV20-1 and TRBJ2-1; TRBD2 matches 12 bases. CDR3 length equals 15 residues. V lost 3 bases to trimming and J lost 13 bases; unmatched junction nucleotides: 13. Germline values: CDR1 DFQATT, CDR2 SNEGSKA (reference sequence). The CDR3 DNA follows: TGCAGTGCTAGTCCGCCGACTAGCGGGAGATCCCCTCAGTTCTTC. Encoded protein: CSASPPTSGRSPQFF.

The CDR3: CASTRDYTDTDTQYF. The CDR3 region has the DNA TGTGCCAGCACCCGGGATTATACTGACACAGATACGCAGTATTTT. The rearrangement uses TRBV27 and TRBJ2-3; weak D call: TRBD2 (5 bases). This CDR3 contains 15 residues. The V end was cut by 7 bases, the J end by 2 bases, with 16 bases between. Germline CDR1 MNHEY, CDR2 SMNVEV (reference sequence).

The chain's CDR3 is CATPRGGEKLFF. The CDR3 DNA follows: TGTGCCACCCCTCGGGGAGGTGAAAAACTGTTTTTT. The chain has TRBV12-3 or TRBV12-4 and TRBJ1-4, with unresolved D. The V end was cut by 10 bases, the J end by 7 bases, with 13 bases between. The CDR3 length is 12 residues.

This clone was seen a single time. V usage is TRBV6-5 and J usage is TRBJ1-1; weak D call: TRBD1 (6 bases). The CDR3 runs 14 residues. Germline lookup yields CDR1 MNHEY and CDR2 SVGAGI. With 2 bases removed from V and 1 base from J, the gap between germline ends came to 8 bases. The CDR3 spells CASSYGQPNTEAFF. The CDR3 region has the DNA TGTGCCAGCAGTTACGGACAGCCGAACACTGAAGCTTTCTTT.

The genes are TRBV19 and TRBJ2-7; tentative D call: TRBD2 (6 bases). The germline CDR1 and CDR2 sequences are LNHDA and SQIVND (reference sequence). The V and J ends lost 2 bases and 4 bases respectively, with 15 bases between them. The CDR3 has 15 residues. CDR3 protein: CASSILPGRSYEQYF. The CDR3 bases are TGTGCCAGTAGTATATTACCCGGGAGAAGTTACGAGCAGTACTTC.

The gene calls are TRBV7-2 and TRBJ1-1; D not certain. V was shortened by 4 bases and J by 0 bases, with 6 bases between the two germline ends. The CDR3 has 13 residues. CDR1 is SGHTA and CDR2 is FQGNSA in the germline V gene. CDR3 bases: TGTGCCAGCAGCTCGGGGATGAACACTGAAGCTTTCTTT. Amino acids: CASSSGMNTEAFF.

This clone appeared a single time. With only one base between it and a far larger clone, this is likely a read error. This rearrangement joins TRBV5-1 to TRBJ2-1; D remains unclear. V lost 4 bases and J lost 3, with 2 bases in between. Looked up from germline, CDR1 is SGHRS and CDR2 is YFSETQ. This CDR3 region has 11 residues. The CDR3: CASSLYNEQFF. The CDR3 DNA follows: TGCGCCAGCAGCCTCTACAATGAGCAGTTCTTC. The whole variable domain, remainder taken from reference TRBV5-1 and TRBJ2-1, is KAGVTQTPRYLIKTRGQQVTLSCSPISGHRSVSWYQQTPGQGLQFLFEYFSETQRNKGNFPGRFSGRQFSNSRSEMNVSTLELGDSALYLCASSLYNEQFFGPGTRLTVL.

As for this clone: The same CDR3 can be traced to other DNA sequences in this sample. V and J are TRBV7-9 and TRBJ2-7; no clear D. Germline lookup yields CDR1 SEHNR and CDR2 FQNEAQ (reference sequence). The CDR3 extends over 13 amino acids. Trimming left V 3 bases short and J 0 bases short, with 6 bases between. CDR3 sequence reads: CASSFPGSYEQYF. The CDR3 coding sequence is TGTGCCAGCAGCTTTCCGGGCTCCTACGAGCAGTACTTC.

The rearrangement uses TRBV28 and TRBJ2-7, with D tentatively TRBD2 (5 bases). Germline V gives CDR1 MDHEN, CDR2 SYDVKM. Trimming left V 10 bases short and J 0 bases short, with 10 bases between. The CDR3 runs to 12 residues. CDR3 nucleotide sequence: TGTGCCACCTGGAGCGGCTCCTACGAGCAGTACTTC. Its translation is CATWSGSYEQYF.

V usage is TRBV19 and J usage is TRBJ2-2; possible D gene TRBD2, 6 bases. The CDR3 runs to 15 residues. With 3 bases removed from V and 1 base from J, the gap between germline ends came to 9 bases. Germline V CDR1 and CDR2: LNHDA, SQIVND (reference sequence). CDR3 nucleotides: TGTGCCAGTAGTATCGGGAGATGGAACACCGGGGAGCTGTTTTTT. Its protein is CASSIGRWNTGELFF.

This chain uses TRBV18 with TRBJ1-1; unclear D gene. This CDR3 is built from 16 residues. Germline CDR1 reads KGHSH; CDR2 reads LQKENI. Trimming removed 3 bases at V and 3 bases at J, with 17 bases between. CDR3 sequence reads: CASSPSLAYGDTEAFF. Written as DNA, the CDR3 is TGTGCCAGCTCACCTTCTCTCGCCTACGGGGACACTGAAGCTTTCTTT.